What follows are 18 T cell receptor beta chains derived from one specimen sequenced in a study of blood T cell repertoires in COVID-19. This table comes from immunoSEQ multiplex PCR, and its TCRdb copy is limited to in-frame clones, with some not included. Altogether 50,000 to 70,000 clones are present, roughly 79% being singletons, with the ten largest covering 2.5% to 3.5%. The sequencing input was peripheral blood. Every receptor here comes from a man aged 55 to 69 with acute or convalescent COVID-19.

This clone was seen a single time. J is TRBJ2-3 and V is TRBV29-1; D call uncertain. CDR3 length equals 13 residues. Trimming removed 7 bases at V and 2 bases at J, with 13 bases between. Germline V lookup: CDR1 SQVTM, CDR2 ANQGSEA. CDR3 nucleotide sequence: TGCAGCGCCCGTAACAGACACACAGATACGCAGTATTTT. Protein sequence: CSARNRHTDTQYF.

The chain has TRBV30 and TRBJ2-3; D is unclear. The germline gives CDR1 GTSNPN, CDR2 SVGIG (reference sequence). CDR3 length: 12 residues. Trimming removed 0 bases from V and 6 bases from J, with 7 bases in between. The CDR3 DNA reads TGTGCCTGGAGTGTACTCGGGGATACGCAGTATTTT. Its translation: CAWSVLGDTQYF.

This clone was seen just once. The rearrangement uses TRBV19 and TRBJ1-1; tentative D call: TRBD1 (5 bases). Germline assignment: CDR1 LNHDA and CDR2 SQIVND (reference sequence). V was pared by 6 bases and J by 4 bases, with 9 bases between. CDR3 length: 12 residues. CDR3 DNA: TGTGCCAGTAGGTTGGGGGGCACTGAAGCTTTCTTT. It specifies CASRLGGTEAFF.

This rearrangement joins TRBV5-1 to TRBJ1-6; D is unclear. CDR3 length: 13 residues. Per germline, CDR1 SGHRS and CDR2 YFSETQ. V lost 3 bases and J 10 bases, leaving 11 bases between the germline ends. This CDR3 is CASSSPGGSPLHF. CDR3 in DNA: TGCGCCAGCAGCTCCCCGGGAGGATCACCCCTCCACTTT. Together with reference TRBV5-1 and TRBJ1-6, the CDR3 gives the full variable domain: KAGVTQTPRYLIKTRGQQVTLSCSPISGHRSVSWYQQTPGQGLQFLFEYFSETQRNKGNFPGRFSGRQFSNSRSEMNVSTLELGDSALYLCASSSPGGSPLHFGNGTRLTVT.

This sequence joins TRBV9 and TRBJ2-3; 9 bases are a match to TRBD1. The length of the CDR3 is 19 residues. Germline trimming cut 0 bases from V and 2 bases from J; bases unmatched to any gene: 13. Per germline, CDR1 SGDLS and CDR2 YYNGEE. As DNA, the CDR3 is TGTGCCAGCAGCGTAGCCTCCGGGACAGGGCTGGGGTACACAGATACGCAGTATTTT. Translation gives CASSVASGTGLGYTDTQYF.

The sample holds a few counts of this clone. The genes are TRBV24-1 and TRBJ1-5; D is ambiguous. The germline gives CDR1 KGHDR, CDR2 SFDVKD. The CDR3 spans 14 residues. V lost 6 bases and J 4 bases, leaving 12 bases between the germline ends. The CDR3 sequence: CATSSTRNNQPQHF. The CDR3 nucleotides read TGTGCCACCAGTAGTACAAGAAATAATCAGCCCCAGCATTTT.

The chain carries TRBV21-1 and TRBJ1-1; TRBD1, the table's D call, lacks a check against the DNA. TRBV21-1 is assigned pseudogene status. This CDR3 spans 14 amino acids. CDR3 region: CASRNRDMNTEAFF. The DNA of the CDR3 is TGTGCCAGCAGAAACAGGGACATGAACACTGAAGCTTTCTTT.

The chain couples TRBV2 to TRBJ1-2; no clear D gene. Trimming took off 3 bases at V and 8 bases at J, with 7 bases between the two ends. The CDR3 has 11 residues. Germline CDR1 and CDR2: SNHLY and FYNNEI. In DNA form, the CDR3 reads TGTGCCAGCAGTGACGTGGGCGGCTACACCTTC. This translates into CASSDVGGYTF.

This chain joins TRBV11-2 and TRBJ2-4, with 10 bases lining up with TRBD1. After removal of 7 bases from V and 1 base from J, the junction contained 7 bases not matched to a gene. Germline V lookup: CDR1 SGHAT, CDR2 FQNNGV. The length of the CDR3 is 16 residues. The CDR3 DNA reads TGTGCCAGCACCCCTGGGACAGGGGACGCCAAAAACATTCAGTACTTC. Residues: CASTPGTGDAKNIQYF.

This clone was observed a single time. The chain links TRBV6-5 to TRBJ2-7, with D maybe TRBD2 (5 bases). Germline V gene lookup returns CDR1 MNHEY and CDR2 SVGAGI. V was cut by 4 bases and J by 0 bases, with 13 bases left in between. The CDR3 is 15 residues long. The CDR3 sequence: CASSFRTRSSYEQYF. CDR3 DNA sequence: TGTGCCAGCAGTTTCAGGACTCGTAGCTCCTACGAGCAGTACTTC.

V and J are TRBV7-3 and TRBJ2-1; TRBD2 might be the D (6 bases). V gave up 4 bases and J gave up 5 bases, with 15 bases separating them. Germline V gene sequence: CDR1 SGHTA, CDR2 FQGTGA. The CDR3 runs to 15 residues. This chain's CDR3 is CASSSSYGTHNEQFF. The CDR3 nucleotides read TGTGCCAGCAGCTCCTCTTACGGGACTCACAATGAGCAGTTCTTC.

This chain joins TRBV21-1 and TRBJ2-1; the table calls TRBD2, which could not be checked here. TRBV21-1 is marked as a pseudogene. This CDR3 spans 16 amino acids. The CDR3 loop reads CASSTTSGGFYNEQFF. The CDR3 DNA sequence: TGTGCCAGCAGCACAACTAGCGGGGGGTTTTACAATGAGCAGTTCTTC.

The chain links TRBV4-1 to TRBJ2-4; weak D call: TRBD1 (5 bases). The CDR3 consists of 15 residues. The germline gives CDR1 MGHRA, CDR2 YSYEKL. Trimming stripped 4 bases from V and 0 bases from J, with 10 bases between. The CDR3 loop reads CASSLDRLAKNIQYF. In DNA, the CDR3 is TGCGCCAGCAGCCTCGACAGACTAGCCAAAAACATTCAGTACTTC.

V and J are TRBV5-4 and TRBJ2-5, with TRBD2 identical over 14 bases. V shed 3 bases, J shed 5 bases, and the junction held 9 bases outside the gene matches. The CDR3 has 17 residues. Germline loops: CDR1 SGHNT, CDR2 YYREEE (reference sequence). Here the CDR3 reads CASSSGTSGGGGETQYF. Here the CDR3 DNA reads TGTGCCAGCAGCTCAGGGACTAGCGGGGGAGGAGGGGAGACCCAGTACTTC.

V gene TRBV14 combines with J gene TRBJ2-5; 7 bases are shared with TRBD1. J was trimmed by 0 bases and V by 4 bases; bases with no gene match: 8. Germline CDR1 reads SGHDN; CDR2 reads FVKESK. This CDR3 spans 16 amino acids. CDR3 amino acids: CASSRRQGLYQETQYF. CDR3 DNA: TGTGCCAGCAGCCGACGACAGGGATTGTACCAAGAGACCCAGTACTTC.

The rearrangement links TRBV25-1 to TRBJ1-2; no clear D. Germline CDR1 and CDR2: MGHDK and SYGVNS. Trimming shortened V by 2 bases and J by 8 bases, and 24 bases separated the two germline ends. The CDR3 is 17 residues long. CDR3 in amino acids: CASSETPPSRSEKGYTF. Here the CDR3 DNA reads TGTGCCAGCAGTGAAACGCCTCCGTCCCGCTCCGAGAAGGGCTACACCTTC.

This clone was detected only once. CDR3 bases: TGCGCCAGCAGCTTGGAGTTTCCAGGGACGAACACCGGGGAGCTGTTTTTT. As protein: CASSLEFPGTNTGELFF. This chain links TRBV5-1 with TRBJ2-2, with D maybe TRBD1 (5 bases). V gave up 0 bases and J gave up 0 bases, with 12 bases separating them. The germline V gene encodes CDR1 SGHRS and CDR2 YFSETQ. This CDR3 has 17 residues.

The gene calls are TRBV18 and TRBJ2-7, with TRBD1 as a possible D gene (5 bases). This CDR3 is 16 amino acids long. The V end lost 3 bases, the J end lost 2 bases, and 17 bases lay between the germline ends. CDR1 is KGHSH and CDR2 is LQKENI in the germline V gene. The CDR3 nucleotides are TGTGCCAGCTCACCGGACGCAGGGTCTCTCACCTACGAGCAGTACTTC. Protein: CASSPDAGSLTYEQYF. Drawing the rest from reference TRBV18 and TRBJ2-7, the complete variable domain is NAGVMQNPRHLVRRRGQEARLRCSPMKGHSHVYWYRQLPEEGLKFMVYLQKENIIDESGMPKERFSAEFPKEGPSILRIQQVVRGDSAAYFCASSPDAGSLTYEQYFGPGTRLTVT.